A selection of T cell receptor beta chains follows, all from one sample in a study of regulatory T cells in long-lasting Graves disease. Each CDR3 protein gets one entry after TCRdb re-called the multiplex PCR reads with MiXCR. Here the sample spans around 450,000 distinct CDR3 sequences, about a fifth being singletons. Sequencing was performed on peripheral blood mononuclear cells (PBMCs), taken when the disease was refractory, from a patient treated with antithyroid drugs. The source of these receptors is a female donor with Graves disease. Each CDR3 is given with its conserved first and last residue. A D gene is named only where the DNA matches it firmly. A row's size may be missing; if present it is once, few, many or a size class.

CDR3aa: CASSYSTSFYEQYF
CDR3nt: TGTGCCAGCAGTTACTCCACTAGCTTCTACGAGCAGTACTTC
d_gene: .
j_gene: TRBJ2-7
abundance: many
v_gene: TRBV6-9

CDR3aa: CASSLESIPGPIEQYF
CDR3nt: TGTGCCAGCAGCTTAGAAAGTATACCGGGTCCAATCGAGCAGTACTTC
d_gene: .
j_gene: TRBJ2-7
abundance: .
v_gene: TRBV7-9

CDR3aa: CATSRNKAMDNEKLFF
CDR3nt: TGTGCCACCAGCAGAAATAAAGCCATGGACAACGAAAAACTGTTTTTT
d_gene: .
j_gene: TRBJ1-4
abundance: many
v_gene: TRBV15

CDR3aa: CASSQWDRGRGETQYF
CDR3nt: TGTGCCAGCAGCCAATGGGACAGGGGGCGGGGAGAGACCCAGTACTTC
d_gene: TRBD1
j_gene: TRBJ2-5
abundance: few
v_gene: TRBV11-3

CDR3aa: CASSQGARYGYTF
CDR3nt: TGTGCCAGCAGCCAGGGGGCCCGCTATGGCTACACCTTC
d_gene: .
j_gene: TRBJ1-2
abundance: many
v_gene: TRBV3-1

CDR3aa: CATKCNEQFF
CDR3nt: TGTGCCACCAAATGCAATGAGCAGTTCTTC
d_gene: .
j_gene: TRBJ2-1
abundance: few
v_gene: TRBV28

CDR3aa: CSATGGFVKTQYF
CDR3nt: TGCAGTGCTACAGGGGGTTTTGTGAAGACCCAGTACTTC
d_gene: TRBD1
j_gene: TRBJ2-5
abundance: .
v_gene: TRBV20-1

CDR3aa: CAWSVQRSLEAFF
CDR3nt: TGTGCCTGGAGTGTACAGCGGAGCCTTGAAGCTTTCTTT
d_gene: .
j_gene: TRBJ1-1
abundance: .
v_gene: TRBV30

CDR3aa: CASTGPIGEAFF
CDR3nt: TGTGCCAGCACCGGGCCCATTGGGGAAGCTTTCTTT
d_gene: .
j_gene: TRBJ1-1
abundance: .
v_gene: TRBV25-1

CDR3aa: CASSWTSTETQYF
CDR3nt: TGTGCCAGCAGCTGGACTAGCACCGAGACCCAGTACTTC
d_gene: TRBD2
j_gene: TRBJ2-5
abundance: many
v_gene: TRBV7-2

CDR3aa: CASRVRVTANYEQYF
CDR3nt: TGTGCCAGCAGAGTAAGGGTAACCGCAAATTACGAGCAGTACTTC
d_gene: .
j_gene: TRBJ2-7
abundance: few
v_gene: TRBV6-2/TRBV6-3

CDR3aa: CASRGDTASNQPQHF
CDR3nt: TGTGCCAGCAGAGGAGACACGGCTAGCAATCAGCCCCAGCATTTT
d_gene: .
j_gene: TRBJ1-5
abundance: many
v_gene: TRBV2

CDR3aa: CASSTDGGRTEAFF
CDR3nt: TGCGCCAGCAGCACGGACGGGGGACGGACTGAAGCTTTCTTT
d_gene: .
j_gene: TRBJ1-1
abundance: .
v_gene: TRBV5-1

CDR3aa: CASSLNALDYGYTF
CDR3nt: TGTGCCAGCAGTTTAAATGCCCTCGACTATGGCTACACCTTC
d_gene: .
j_gene: TRBJ1-2
abundance: many
v_gene: TRBV27

CDR3aa: CASGQTGISYEQYF
CDR3nt: TGTGCCAGCGGACAAACAGGGATCTCCTACGAGCAGTACTTC
d_gene: .
j_gene: TRBJ2-7
abundance: few
v_gene: TRBV6-1

CDR3aa: CASSEYRHTEAFF
CDR3nt: TGTGCCAGCAGTGAATATAGGCACACTGAAGCTTTCTTT
d_gene: .
j_gene: TRBJ1-1
abundance: .
v_gene: TRBV25-1

CDR3aa: CAVTQSPGELFF
CDR3nt: TGTGCCGTAACACAGAGTCCCGGGGAGCTGTTTTTT
d_gene: .
j_gene: TRBJ2-2
abundance: .
v_gene: TRBV6-1

CDR3aa: CASSLEEGYEQYF
CDR3nt: TGTGCCAGCAGTTTAGAGGAGGGCTACGAGCAGTACTTC
d_gene: .
j_gene: TRBJ2-7
abundance: few
v_gene: TRBV12-3/TRBV12-4

CDR3aa: CASSYEMGHLPSANTGELFF
CDR3nt: TGTGCCAGCAGTTACGAGATGGGACATCTGCCAAGCGCGAACACCGGGGAGCTGTTTTTT
d_gene: .
j_gene: TRBJ2-2
abundance: many
v_gene: TRBV6-2/TRBV6-3

CDR3aa: CASSYRPDRGSSYNSPLHF
CDR3nt: TGTGCCAGCAGTTACCGCCCCGACAGGGGGAGCTCCTATAATTCACCCCTCCACTTT
d_gene: TRBD1
j_gene: TRBJ1-6
abundance: few
v_gene: TRBV6-9

CDR3aa: CASNKGGDNTEAFF
CDR3nt: TGTGCCAGCAATAAGGGGGGCGACAACACTGAAGCTTTCTTT
d_gene: .
j_gene: TRBJ1-1
abundance: many
v_gene: TRBV28

CDR3aa: CAWSALDDGWGGYTF
CDR3nt: TGTGCCTGGAGCGCTCTCGATGACGGCTGGGGAGGCTACACCTTC
d_gene: .
j_gene: TRBJ1-2
abundance: few
v_gene: TRBV30

CDR3aa: CSVLVDRVNTGELFF
CDR3nt: TGCAGCGTTTTGGTGGACAGGGTGAACACCGGGGAGCTGTTTTTT
d_gene: TRBD1
j_gene: TRBJ2-2
abundance: .
v_gene: TRBV29-1

CDR3aa: CAISGVGQGTEAFF
CDR3nt: TGTGCCATCAGTGGGGTCGGACAGGGCACTGAAGCTTTCTTT
d_gene: TRBD1
j_gene: TRBJ1-1
abundance: many
v_gene: TRBV10-3

CDR3aa: CASSLGGGPGNEQYF
CDR3nt: TGTGCCAGCAGCTTAGGTGGAGGGCCGGGCAACGAGCAGTACTTC
d_gene: .
j_gene: TRBJ2-7
abundance: many
v_gene: TRBV7-2

CDR3aa: CASSEYRAYEQYF
CDR3nt: TGTGCCAGCAGTGAATACAGGGCCTACGAGCAGTACTTC
d_gene: .
j_gene: TRBJ2-7
abundance: many
v_gene: TRBV6-1

CDR3aa: CASRNAGREAAYEQYF
CDR3nt: TGTGCCAGCAGAAATGCGGGCCGAGAGGCAGCCTACGAGCAGTACTTC
d_gene: .
j_gene: TRBJ2-7
abundance: many
v_gene: TRBV7-3

CDR3aa: CASSLDATGAQYF
CDR3nt: TGTGCCAGCAGCTTAGACGCAACGGGGGCCCAGTACTTC
d_gene: .
j_gene: TRBJ2-5
abundance: many
v_gene: TRBV11-1

CDR3aa: CASSSAGQPQHF
CDR3nt: TGTGCCAGCAGTTCAGCCGGGCAGCCCCAGCATTTT
d_gene: .
j_gene: TRBJ1-5
abundance: many
v_gene: TRBV12-3/TRBV12-4

CDR3aa: CASTTGDGGYTF
CDR3nt: TGTGCCAGCACTACCGGAGATGGTGGCTACACCTTC
d_gene: .
j_gene: TRBJ1-2
abundance: many
v_gene: TRBV9

CDR3aa: CASNNGGTGRKYF
CDR3nt: TGTGCCAGCAATAACGGGGGGACCGGGAGGAAGTACTTC
d_gene: TRBD2
j_gene: TRBJ2-7
abundance: .
v_gene: TRBV3-1

CDR3aa: CASSFDGRGQGYGYTF
CDR3nt: TGTGCCAGCAGCTTTGATGGGAGGGGACAGGGCTATGGCTACACCTTC
d_gene: TRBD1
j_gene: TRBJ1-2
abundance: few
v_gene: TRBV5-6

CDR3aa: CASSLGVDYGYTF
CDR3nt: TGTGCCAGCAGCTTAGGGGTCGACTATGGCTACACCTTC
d_gene: .
j_gene: TRBJ1-2
abundance: few
v_gene: TRBV7-2

CDR3aa: CASSSSGTGETQYF
CDR3nt: TGTGCCAGCAGTTCCTCCGGGACAGGGGAGACCCAGTACTTC
d_gene: TRBD1
j_gene: TRBJ2-5
abundance: many
v_gene: TRBV28

CDR3aa: CASSFLTGGVYNSPLHF
CDR3nt: TGTGCCAGCAGCTTCCTTACAGGGGGCGTCTATAATTCACCCCTCCACTTT
d_gene: TRBD1
j_gene: TRBJ1-6
abundance: many
v_gene: TRBV28

CDR3aa: CASSFIWTNTEAFF
CDR3nt: TGTGCCAGCAGTTTCATCTGGACCAACACTGAAGCTTTCTTT
d_gene: .
j_gene: TRBJ1-1
abundance: .
v_gene: TRBV28

CDR3aa: CASSPRTSGDKETQYF
CDR3nt: TGTGCCAGCAGCCCAAGGACTAGCGGGGACAAAGAGACCCAGTACTTC
d_gene: TRBD2
j_gene: TRBJ2-5
abundance: few
v_gene: TRBV3-1

CDR3aa: CASSFSLSGNTIYF
CDR3nt: TGTGCCAGCAGTTTTTCCTTGTCTGGAAACACCATATATTTT
d_gene: .
j_gene: TRBJ1-3
abundance: .
v_gene: TRBV27

CDR3aa: CASSLGGFRYF
CDR3nt: TGTGCCAGCAGTTTGGGAGGGTTCCGGTACTTC
d_gene: TRBD2
j_gene: TRBJ2-5
abundance: many
v_gene: TRBV12-3/TRBV12-4

CDR3aa: CASSPLGRQGATPGNTIYF
CDR3nt: TGTGCCAGCAGCCCCCTCGGGCGACAGGGGGCGACTCCCGGAAACACCATATATTTT
d_gene: TRBD1
j_gene: TRBJ1-3
abundance: few
v_gene: TRBV11-2

CDR3aa: CSVVPTDGAFF
CDR3nt: TGCAGCGTTGTCCCAACGGATGGAGCTTTCTTT
d_gene: .
j_gene: TRBJ1-1
abundance: few
v_gene: TRBV29-1

CDR3aa: CSSSRGEQFF
CDR3nt: TGCAGTTCGTCGAGGGGTGAGCAGTTCTTC
d_gene: .
j_gene: TRBJ2-1
abundance: few
v_gene: TRBV20-1

CDR3aa: CASSFGGPNTEAFF
CDR3nt: TGTGCCAGCAGTTTTGGGGGGCCCAACACTGAAGCTTTCTTT
d_gene: .
j_gene: TRBJ1-1
abundance: many
v_gene: TRBV12-3/TRBV12-4

CDR3aa: CASSWTGGAGETQYF
CDR3nt: TGTGCCAGCAGTTGGACAGGGGGCGCCGGGGAGACCCAGTACTTC
d_gene: TRBD1
j_gene: TRBJ2-5
abundance: .
v_gene: TRBV7-6

CDR3aa: CASSPTGRSSYEQYF
CDR3nt: TGTGCCAGCAGCCCGACAGGGAGAAGCTCCTACGAGCAGTACTTC
d_gene: TRBD1
j_gene: TRBJ2-7
abundance: many
v_gene: TRBV28

CDR3aa: CSGYRDRGRSEAFF
CDR3nt: TGCAGCGGTTACCGGGACAGGGGTAGGTCTGAAGCTTTCTTT
d_gene: TRBD1
j_gene: TRBJ1-1
abundance: few
v_gene: TRBV29-1

CDR3aa: CASSSGTGVGENSPLHF
CDR3nt: TGTGCCAGCAGTTCCGGGACAGGGGTCGGGGAAAATTCACCCCTCCACTTT
d_gene: TRBD1
j_gene: TRBJ1-6
abundance: .
v_gene: TRBV3-1

CDR3aa: CASSYSGRGWTGELFF
CDR3nt: TGTGCCAGCAGTTACTCGGGCAGGGGCTGGACCGGGGAGCTGTTTTTT
d_gene: .
j_gene: TRBJ2-2
abundance: few
v_gene: TRBV6-2/TRBV6-3

CDR3aa: CASRYFLSEKLFF
CDR3nt: TGTGCCAGCAGATACTTCCTTTCGGAGAAACTGTTTTTT
d_gene: .
j_gene: TRBJ1-4
abundance: .
v_gene: TRBV6-5

CDR3aa: CASSYSGSYYSNQPQHF
CDR3nt: TGTGCCAGCAGTTACTCCGGCAGCTACTATAGCAATCAGCCCCAGCATTTT
d_gene: .
j_gene: TRBJ1-5
abundance: many
v_gene: TRBV6-5

CDR3aa: CASSQDTTGANVLTF
CDR3nt: TGTGCCAGCAGCCAGGACACCACTGGGGCCAACGTCCTGACTTTC
d_gene: .
j_gene: TRBJ2-6
abundance: .
v_gene: TRBV3-1

CDR3aa: CSAITGVDEKLFF
CDR3nt: TGCAGTGCTATCACAGGGGTGGATGAAAAACTGTTTTTT
d_gene: TRBD1
j_gene: TRBJ1-4
abundance: many
v_gene: TRBV20-1

CDR3aa: CSALPGLATDTQYF
CDR3nt: TGCAGTGCCCTCCCGGGACTAGCCACAGATACGCAGTATTTT
d_gene: TRBD2
j_gene: TRBJ2-3
abundance: .
v_gene: TRBV20-1

CDR3aa: CASSEDRSAGNTIYF
CDR3nt: TGCGCCAGCAGCGAAGACAGATCCGCTGGAAACACCATATATTTT
d_gene: .
j_gene: TRBJ1-3
abundance: .
v_gene: TRBV5-1

CDR3aa: CASSQTGTTYEQYF
CDR3nt: TGTGCCAGCAGCCAAACCGGGACAACCTACGAGCAGTACTTC
d_gene: .
j_gene: TRBJ2-7
abundance: many
v_gene: TRBV11-1

CDR3aa: CASSLALAGIGETQYF
CDR3nt: TGTGCCAGCTCACTAGCACTAGCGGGAATAGGAGAGACCCAGTACTTC
d_gene: TRBD2
j_gene: TRBJ2-5
abundance: .
v_gene: TRBV18

CDR3aa: CASGLLGSNTEAFF
CDR3nt: TGTGCCAGCGGCTTACTGGGATCGAACACTGAAGCTTTCTTT
d_gene: .
j_gene: TRBJ1-1
abundance: .
v_gene: TRBV7-3

CDR3aa: CASSYLRGLNSPLHF
CDR3nt: TGTGCCAGCAGTTACCTGCGGGGTTTGAATTCACCCCTCCACTTT
d_gene: .
j_gene: TRBJ1-6
abundance: .
v_gene: TRBV6-5

CDR3aa: CASSYGWWGLAGDETQYF
CDR3nt: TGTGCCAGCAGTTACGGATGGTGGGGACTAGCGGGAGACGAGACCCAGTACTTC
d_gene: TRBD2
j_gene: TRBJ2-5
abundance: many
v_gene: TRBV6-5

CDR3aa: CASSEIGTGTAVGMNTEAFF
CDR3nt: TGTGCCAGCAGTGAAATCGGGACTGGCACAGCGGTGGGCATGAACACTGAAGCTTTCTTT
d_gene: .
j_gene: TRBJ1-1
abundance: many
v_gene: TRBV2